The sequence of this T cell receptor (beta chain) was determined in a study of T cell responses to AZD1222 COVID-19 vaccine. In the study overall: Second-dose timings of about 4 or about 12 weeks were pooled.

This CDR3 has 14 amino acids. The germline V gene encodes CDR1 SGHRS and CDR2 YFSETQ. Deletions cut 4 bases from V and 0 bases from J, with 7 bases between. Profiled with immunoSEQ multiplex PCR; TCRdb holds only in-frame clones, not every one. The table lists nearly 100,000 clones, around nine tenths of them singletons, with less than 3% in the top ten. The sample was peripheral blood, taken on day 0 of AZD1222 vaccination. The sequence came from an adult in good health. The chain links TRBV5-1 to TRBJ2-2, with D perhaps matching TRBD1 (6 bases). CDR3 loop: CASSGTTNTGELFF. DNA of the CDR3: TGCGCCAGCAGCGGGACAACGAACACCGGGGAGCTGTTTTTT. The variable domain in full, completed from reference TRBV5-1 and TRBJ2-2, reads KAGVTQTPRYLIKTRGQQVTLSCSPISGHRSVSWYQQTPGQGLQFLFEYFSETQRNKGNFPGRFSGRQFSNSRSEMNVSTLELGDSALYLCASSGTTNTGELFFGEGSRLTVL.